One T cell receptor beta chain is described in this entry. Its specificity is unknown. Trimming pared 5 bases from V and 5 bases from J, leaving 9 bases between. CDR1 and CDR2 (germline): MDHEN, SYDVKM. This CDR3 spans 12 amino acids. The data were obtained in a study of cytomegalovirus exposure and HLA in healthy donors. The study, taken as a whole, reports: A highly shared variant cluster was judged a likely technical artifact. Three of the chains that were CMV-associated were confirmed in vitro to be specific for CMV antigens. Cytomegalovirus-associated TCR beta chains were listed, numbering some 170.

It was with 60 Vbeta and 13 Jbeta primers that the PCR ran. Original methodology: There were about 80 million unique TCR beta chains by a later count, and approximately 12 million of them were shared. The table came from immunoSEQ multiplex PCR; TCRdb's copy has only in-frame clones and leaves some out. The V and J calls and clone size come from that table; D and trimming were worked out from the DNA. The sample has fewer than 150,000 clones; 80% are singletons. The sample taken for sequencing was PBMCs. The sequence was collected from a female donor in good health and CMV-seropositive. This chain connects TRBV28 to TRBJ2-5, with D perhaps TRBD2 (5 bases). CDR3 sequence (DNA): TGTGCCAGCAGTCCTAGCTGGGAGACCCAGTACTTC. Its protein is CASSPSWETQYF.